The rows below give T cell receptor beta chains drawn from one sample of a study of CD8+ T cells in alopecia areata. Data came from immunoSEQ multiplex PCR; TCRdb stores just in-frame clones and leaves some out. The sample has around 270,000 clones, roughly 60% seen once. The sequences come from CD4+ T cells sorted from blood, collected at week 24, from a patient treated with tofacitinib. The receptors shown here come from a human donor with alopecia areata. Both conserved end residues are part of each CDR3. The order of the fields is V gene, clone size, D gene, J gene, CDR3 protein, CDR3 DNA. D genes are given only for firm matches. Clone size is stated in some rows and not others, as once, few, many or a class when expanded.

v_call: TRBV11-2
clone_size: .
d_call: .
j_call: TRBJ1-5
cdr3_aa: CASSPGDVRGRPQHF
cdr3_nt: TGTGCCAGCAGCCCTGGCGACGTGAGGGGCCGGCCCCAGCATTTT

v_call: TRBV9
clone_size: .
d_call: .
j_call: TRBJ2-3
cdr3_aa: CASSVSGGPTDTQYF
cdr3_nt: TGTGCCAGCAGCGTCAGTGGGGGACCCACAGATACGCAGTATTTT

v_call: TRBV7-7
clone_size: .
d_call: TRBD2
j_call: TRBJ2-5
cdr3_aa: CASSLGLAGSQETQYF
cdr3_nt: TGTGCTAGCAGCTTAGGCCTAGCGGGGAGCCAAGAGACCCAGTACTTC

v_call: TRBV25-1
clone_size: .
d_call: TRBD1
j_call: TRBJ2-7
cdr3_aa: CASSVYYRDSSYEQYF
cdr3_nt: TGTGCCAGCAGTGTTTACTACCGGGACAGTAGCTACGAGCAGTACTTC

v_call: TRBV5-1
clone_size: .
d_call: TRBD2
j_call: TRBJ2-5
cdr3_aa: CASSLAGTSGLLSGTQYF
cdr3_nt: TGCGCCAGCAGCTTGGCCGGAACTAGCGGGTTATTAAGCGGGACCCAGTACTTC

v_call: TRBV10-3
clone_size: .
d_call: .
j_call: TRBJ2-2
cdr3_aa: CAISEEGSGELFF
cdr3_nt: TGTGCCATCAGTGAGGAAGGGTCCGGGGAGCTGTTTTTT

v_call: TRBV29-1
clone_size: .
d_call: .
j_call: TRBJ2-7
cdr3_aa: CSGTGGRVGEQYF
cdr3_nt: TGCAGCGGAACCGGGGGCAGGGTAGGCGAGCAGTACTTC

v_call: TRBV28
clone_size: .
d_call: TRBD2
j_call: TRBJ2-1
cdr3_aa: CASSLAGGTYNEQFF
cdr3_nt: TGTGCCAGCAGTCTAGCGGGTGGTACCTACAATGAGCAGTTCTTC

v_call: TRBV4-1
clone_size: .
d_call: TRBD2
j_call: TRBJ2-3
cdr3_aa: CASSQVPSGGLTDTQYF
cdr3_nt: TGCGCCAGCAGCCAAGTCCCTAGCGGGGGGCTCACAGATACGCAGTATTTT

v_call: TRBV7-3
clone_size: few
d_call: TRBD1
j_call: TRBJ2-7
cdr3_aa: CASSSRDSPYEQYF
cdr3_nt: TGTGCCAGCAGCTCTCGGGACAGCCCCTACGAGCAGTACTTC

v_call: TRBV2
clone_size: .
d_call: .
j_call: TRBJ2-5
cdr3_aa: CASGRGRRETQYF
cdr3_nt: TGTGCCAGCGGAAGGGGCCGGCGGGAGACCCAGTACTTC

v_call: TRBV27
clone_size: .
d_call: .
j_call: TRBJ1-1
cdr3_aa: CASRKLRGIVAEAFF
cdr3_nt: TGTGCCAGCAGGAAACTCAGGGGTATAGTGGCTGAAGCTTTCTTT

v_call: TRBV30
clone_size: .
d_call: .
j_call: TRBJ2-1
cdr3_aa: CAWGPGESSYNEQFF
cdr3_nt: TGTGCCTGGGGACCGGGGGAGAGCTCCTACAATGAGCAGTTCTTC

v_call: TRBV4-3
clone_size: .
d_call: TRBD1
j_call: TRBJ2-3
cdr3_aa: CASSQGTGFTDTQYF
cdr3_nt: TGCGCCAGCAGCCAGGGGACAGGCTTCACAGATACGCAGTATTTT

v_call: TRBV18
clone_size: .
d_call: .
j_call: TRBJ2-5
cdr3_aa: CASSRDRQETQYF
cdr3_nt: TGTGCCAGCTCACGTGACAGGCAAGAGACCCAGTACTTC

v_call: TRBV25-1
clone_size: .
d_call: .
j_call: TRBJ2-4
cdr3_aa: CASSESDLRGIQYF
cdr3_nt: TGTGCCAGCAGTGAATCGGACCTTCGTGGCATTCAGTACTTC

v_call: TRBV6-6
clone_size: .
d_call: .
j_call: TRBJ2-2
cdr3_aa: CASSYGGWGELFF
cdr3_nt: TGTGCCAGCAGTTACGGGGGTTGGGGGGAGCTGTTTTTT

v_call: TRBV28
clone_size: .
d_call: .
j_call: TRBJ1-1
cdr3_aa: CASTKRVEAFF
cdr3_nt: TGTGCCAGCACGAAAAGGGTTGAAGCTTTCTTT

v_call: TRBV6-5
clone_size: .
d_call: .
j_call: TRBJ1-4
cdr3_aa: CASSRWRGEKLFF
cdr3_nt: TGTGCCAGCAGCCGGTGGAGGGGTGAAAAACTGTTTTTT

v_call: TRBV6-5
clone_size: .
d_call: .
j_call: TRBJ2-2
cdr3_aa: CASSYSYTGELFF
cdr3_nt: TGTGCCAGCAGTTACTCTTACACCGGGGAGCTGTTTTTT

v_call: TRBV6-5
clone_size: .
d_call: .
j_call: TRBJ2-7
cdr3_aa: CASAVRVQLEQYF
cdr3_nt: TGTGCCAGCGCCGTGAGGGTGCAGCTCGAGCAGTACTTC

v_call: TRBV25-1
clone_size: .
d_call: TRBD1
j_call: TRBJ1-2
cdr3_aa: CASSVDRNFGYTF
cdr3_nt: TGTGCCAGCAGTGTGGACAGGAATTTTGGCTACACCTTC

v_call: TRBV4-1
clone_size: .
d_call: TRBD2
j_call: TRBJ2-5
cdr3_aa: CASSQAGGPETQYF
cdr3_nt: TGCGCCAGCAGCCAAGCGGGGGGGCCGGAGACCCAGTACTTC

v_call: TRBV5-1
clone_size: .
d_call: TRBD2
j_call: TRBJ2-7
cdr3_aa: CASRSGREDEQYF
cdr3_nt: TGCGCCAGCCGTTCGGGACGGGAGGACGAGCAGTACTTC

v_call: TRBV5-4
clone_size: .
d_call: TRBD1
j_call: TRBJ2-5
cdr3_aa: CASGQGGKETQYF
cdr3_nt: TGTGCCAGCGGACAGGGGGGTAAGGAGACCCAGTACTTC

v_call: TRBV19
clone_size: few
d_call: TRBD2
j_call: TRBJ2-1
cdr3_aa: CASSSRLAGVIGNEQFF
cdr3_nt: TGTGCCAGTAGCTCCAGACTAGCGGGGGTTATAGGCAATGAGCAGTTCTTC

v_call: TRBV5-1
clone_size: .
d_call: TRBD1
j_call: TRBJ2-2
cdr3_aa: CASSLDRGTGELFF
cdr3_nt: TGCGCCAGCAGCTTGGACAGGGGAACCGGGGAGCTGTTTTTT

v_call: TRBV7-9
clone_size: .
d_call: TRBD2
j_call: TRBJ2-5
cdr3_aa: CASSLGWGGRETQYF
cdr3_nt: TGTGCCAGCAGCTTAGGCTGGGGAGGGCGAGAGACCCAGTACTTC

v_call: TRBV4-3
clone_size: many
d_call: .
j_call: TRBJ1-6
cdr3_aa: CASSQWESNSPLHF
cdr3_nt: TGCGCCAGCAGCCAATGGGAGTCTAATTCACCCCTCCACTTT

v_call: TRBV15
clone_size: .
d_call: .
j_call: TRBJ2-2
cdr3_aa: CATRDSRTGELFF
cdr3_nt: TGTGCCACCAGGGACAGTCGGACCGGGGAGCTGTTTTTT

v_call: TRBV19
clone_size: .
d_call: .
j_call: TRBJ2-7
cdr3_aa: CASSTPTRLHEQYF
cdr3_nt: TGTGCCAGTAGTACCCCGACTCGCCTCCACGAGCAGTACTTC

v_call: TRBV30
clone_size: .
d_call: .
j_call: TRBJ1-5
cdr3_aa: CASRRSNQPQHF
cdr3_nt: TGTGCCTCTCGACGGAGCAATCAGCCCCAGCATTTT

v_call: TRBV7-9
clone_size: .
d_call: TRBD2
j_call: TRBJ2-5
cdr3_aa: CASSSGRGEETQYF
cdr3_nt: TGTGCCAGCAGCTCCGGACGGGGGGAGGAGACCCAGTACTTC

v_call: TRBV23-1
clone_size: .
d_call: TRBD2
j_call: TRBJ2-5
cdr3_aa: CASSQALTTSGVRETQYF
cdr3_nt: TGCGCCAGCAGTCAAGCCCTCACGACTAGCGGGGTACGAGAGACCCAGTACTTC

v_call: TRBV29-1
clone_size: once
d_call: TRBD1
j_call: TRBJ1-6
cdr3_aa: CSVRTGTGIYSPLHF
cdr3_nt: TGCAGCGTTCGTACCGGGACAGGGATTTATTCACCCCTCCACTTT

v_call: TRBV10-2
clone_size: few
d_call: .
j_call: TRBJ2-2
cdr3_aa: CASSDLDTDTGELFF
cdr3_nt: TGCGCCAGCAGTGATCTGGACACCGACACCGGGGAGCTGTTTTTT